This TCR beta chain was recovered during a study of STAT5B mutations in CD4+ large granular lymphocyte leukemia. Findings of the study overall: Top patient clones used TRBV06 genes more often: 8/27 versus 2/35 in controls. The CD4+ versus CD8+ T-LGLL clonality difference may reflect limited sample size. Without putative leukemic clones, patient CD4-sorted repertoires remained more clonal than healthy CD4+ repertoires. Roughly 27% of private leukemic clonotypes occurred rarely in other patients' non-leukemic repertoires.

This clone was found a few times. Its antigen is currently unknown. Germline assignment: CDR1 SGDLS and CDR2 YYNGEE. The ends lost 3 bases at V and 3 bases at J; junction bases unmatched: 7. The CDR3 is made up of 15 amino acids. Measured with immunoSEQ multiplex PCR; TCRdb has only the in-frame clones, and not every one. The sample consists of fewer than 25,000 clones, roughly 79% of them appearing once. The sequenced sample was CD4+ T cells from blood buffy coats. The V call is TRBV9, the J call TRBJ2-7; TRBD1 agrees at 9 bases. This sequence originates from a human donor in good health. Written as DNA, the CDR3 is TGTGCCAGCAGCGAGGGACAGGGATGGAACTACGAGCAGTACTTC. As protein: CASSEGQGWNYEQYF.